This entry features one T cell receptor beta chain sequence. Its antigen is unknown. There are 15 residues in the CDR3. Germline CDR1 is SGHTS and CDR2 is YDEGEE. This specimen belongs to a study of T cells expressing NK-cell markers. Each CDR3 protein gets one entry in TCRdb, which reprocessed the 5' RACE reads and gives no DNA. Its table lists roughly 160,000 distinct CDR3 sequences. Findings and limits, study-wide: Of the CD8+ T cells in about 6 donors, roughly 1.0-7.0% belonged to dominant NKG2C+ clonotypes.

The chain combines TRBV5-8 with TRBJ1-5; the D call from TCRdb, TRBD1, cannot be confirmed without DNA. Sequencing input: blood T cells: a sorted CD56 or NKG2C T cell subset, CD4+ or CD8+ T cells, or bulk PBMC T cells (not recorded which). This sequence was found in a man aged 18-69 years in good health. CDR3 loop: CASSIGTGGYQPQHF.